This record looks at one T cell receptor beta chain sequence and its context. TCRdb re-called the 5' RACE reads and gives one entry per CDR3 protein, without DNA. The specimen's table records roughly 390,000 distinct CDR3 sequences. Germline V gene data show CDR1 as LNHDA and CDR2 as SQIVND (reference sequence). CDR3 length: 14 residues. This sample is part of a study of T cells expressing NK-cell markers. The origin of this receptor is a woman aged 50 to 60 in good health. The sequenced material came from blood T cells: a sorted CD56 or NKG2C T cell subset, CD4+ or CD8+ T cells, or bulk PBMC T cells (not recorded which). The V gene is TRBV19, the J gene TRBJ1-5; TCRdb lists TRBD1, though no DNA is available to test this call. This chain's CDR3 is CASTLQGGEQPQHF.